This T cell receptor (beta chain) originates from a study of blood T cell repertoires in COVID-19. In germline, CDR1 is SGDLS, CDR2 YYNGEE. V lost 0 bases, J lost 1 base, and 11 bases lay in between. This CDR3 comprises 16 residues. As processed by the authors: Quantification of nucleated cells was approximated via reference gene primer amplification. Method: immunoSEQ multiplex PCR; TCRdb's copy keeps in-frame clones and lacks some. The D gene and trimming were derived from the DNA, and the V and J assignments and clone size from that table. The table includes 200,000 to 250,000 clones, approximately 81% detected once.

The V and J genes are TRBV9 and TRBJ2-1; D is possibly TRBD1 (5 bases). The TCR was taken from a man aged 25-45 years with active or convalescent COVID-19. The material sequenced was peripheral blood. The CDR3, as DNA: TGTGCCAGCAGCGTAGAGGGGTCTCCGTCCTACAATGAGCAGTTCTTC. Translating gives CASSVEGSPSYNEQFF.